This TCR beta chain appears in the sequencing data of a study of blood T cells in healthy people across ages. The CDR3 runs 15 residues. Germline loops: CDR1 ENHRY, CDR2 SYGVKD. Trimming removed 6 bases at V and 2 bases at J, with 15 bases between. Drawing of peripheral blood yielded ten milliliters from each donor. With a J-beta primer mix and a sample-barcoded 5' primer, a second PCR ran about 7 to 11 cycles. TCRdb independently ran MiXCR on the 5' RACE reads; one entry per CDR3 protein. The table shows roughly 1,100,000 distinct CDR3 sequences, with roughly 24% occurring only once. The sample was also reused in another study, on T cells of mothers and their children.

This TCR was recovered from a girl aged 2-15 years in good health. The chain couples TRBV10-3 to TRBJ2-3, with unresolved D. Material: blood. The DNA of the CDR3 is TGTGCCATCAGCCCCCGGCAAGTCTACACAGATACGCAGTATTTT. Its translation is CAISPRQVYTDTQYF.